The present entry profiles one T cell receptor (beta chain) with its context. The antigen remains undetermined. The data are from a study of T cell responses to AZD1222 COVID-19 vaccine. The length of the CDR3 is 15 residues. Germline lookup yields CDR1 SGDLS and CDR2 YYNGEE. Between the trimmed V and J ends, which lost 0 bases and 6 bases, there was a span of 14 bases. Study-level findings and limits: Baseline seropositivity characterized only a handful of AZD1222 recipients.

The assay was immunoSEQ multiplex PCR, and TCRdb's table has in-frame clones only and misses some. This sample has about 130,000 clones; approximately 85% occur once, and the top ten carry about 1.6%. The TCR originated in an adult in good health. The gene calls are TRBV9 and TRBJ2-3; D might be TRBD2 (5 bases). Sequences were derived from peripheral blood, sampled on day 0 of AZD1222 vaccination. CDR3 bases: TGTGCCAGCAGCGTAGGCCGGACGGGAACCGATACGCAGTATTTT. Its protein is CASSVGRTGTDTQYF.